A single sample gave rise to the 10 T cell receptor beta chains below, sequenced in a study of early T cells in non-severe SARS-CoV-2 infection. One entry per CDR3 protein results from TCRdb running MiXCR on the 5' RACE reads. The sample includes tens of thousands of distinct CDR3 sequences, around 13% of them seen just once. Sequencing used whole blood. The receptors stem from an adult who was a healthcare worker with PCR-confirmed SARS-CoV-2 infection or an uninfected control (not recorded which).

This clonotype was counted at least ten times. The V and J genes are TRBV29-1 and TRBJ1-2; maybe TRBD1 (6 bases). Germline assignment: CDR1 SQVTM and CDR2 ANQGSEA. CDR3 length equals 11 residues. V was clipped by 6 bases and J by 8 bases, with 13 bases between them. CDR3 region: CSVRAGDGYTF. The CDR3 DNA follows: TGCAGCGTCCGGGCAGGGGACGGCTACACCTTC.

This clonotype came up many times. This chain links TRBV11-2 with TRBJ1-2; no clear D gene. Germline V gene sequence: CDR1 SGHAT, CDR2 FQNNGV. V was clipped by 2 bases and J by 4 bases, with 8 bases between them. This CDR3 spans 13 amino acids. CDR3 residues: CASSLNSAYGYTF. Written as DNA, the CDR3 is TGTGCCAGCAGCTTAAACTCGGCCTATGGCTACACCTTC.

As concerns this clonotype: A read error may explain this, as a much larger clone is one base away. The V call is TRBV7-2, the J call TRBJ2-7, with 9 bases lining up with TRBD1. CDR1 and CDR2 (germline): SGHTA, FQGNSA. CDR3 size: 15 residues. V gave up 4 bases and J gave up 6 bases; unmatched junction bases: 10. The CDR3 here is CASSSRPGQGIEQYF. The DNA for the CDR3 is TGTGCCAGCAGCTCACGGCCGGGACAGGGCATCGAGCAGTACTTC.

This clonotype was found a few times. The chain couples TRBV5-8 to TRBJ2-7; possibly TRBD1 or TRBD2 for D (5 bases each). Germline CDR1 reads SGHTS; CDR2 reads YDEGEE. V dropped 0 bases and J dropped 9 bases, with 16 bases sitting between them. CDR3 size: 14 residues. The CDR3, as DNA: TGTGCCAGCAGCTTGGGGCAGGGACGTGCGGGGCAGTACTTC. Translating gives CASSLGQGRAGQYF.

This clonotype was seen repeatedly, ten times or more. V gene TRBV12-3 or TRBV12-4 combines with J gene TRBJ2-2, with 7 positions matching TRBD2. The CDR3 covers 15 residues. Trimming removed 3 bases from V and 4 bases from J; junction bases left unmatched: 5. CDR3 in DNA: TGTGCCAGCAGTTTCGGGGGGAGGAGCACCGGGGAGCTGTTTTTT. Its translation is CASSFGGRSTGELFF.

This clonotype was detected only a few times. V and J are TRBV7-2 and TRBJ2-1, with TRBD2 as a possible D gene (5 bases). The CDR3 runs 13 residues. Trimming shortened V by 3 bases and J by 3 bases, and 6 bases separated the two germline ends. The germline gives CDR1 SGHTA, CDR2 FQGNSA. CDR3 in DNA: TGTGCCAGCAGCTTCACTAGCTACAATGAGCAGTTCTTC. The encoded protein is CASSFTSYNEQFF.

The V gene is TRBV29-1, the J gene TRBJ2-5; TRBD2 is a possible D gene (5 bases). The germline V gene encodes CDR1 SQVTM and CDR2 ANQGSEA. Trimming removed 8 bases from V and 0 bases from J, with 13 bases in between. The CDR3 consists of 13 residues. The CDR3 sequence is CSYIRGYQETQYF. The CDR3 region has the DNA TGCAGCTACATCCGGGGATACCAAGAGACCCAGTACTTC.

This sequence joins TRBV20-1 and TRBJ1-1; D is uncertain. The V end was cut by 6 bases, the J end by 0 bases, with 14 bases between. The germline gives CDR1 DFQATT, CDR2 SNEGSKA (reference sequence). The CDR3 spans 14 residues. The CDR3 DNA is TGCAGTGCCCATAGAGAGGGAGTGAACACTGAAGCTTTCTTT. Its translation is CSAHREGVNTEAFF.

CDR3 amino acids: CASSVGTRNTGELFF. The CDR3 DNA is TGTGCCAGCAGCGTCGGGACAAGGAACACCGGGGAGCTGTTTTTT. This chain links TRBV9 with TRBJ2-2; a weak D match, TRBD1 (6 bases). The CDR3 sequence is 15 residues long. Germline loops: CDR1 SGDLS, CDR2 YYNGEE. V shed 2 bases and J shed 1 base, with 9 bases lying between them.

This clonotype was seen a single time. The chain has TRBV4-3 and TRBJ2-7; perhaps TRBD2 as D (6 bases). This CDR3 comprises 14 residues. Trimming shortened V by 1 base and J by 4 bases, and 11 bases separated the two germline ends. CDR1 is LGHNA, CDR2 YSLEER, per germline. CDR3 DNA: TGCGCCAGCAGCCAAGTCCGGGGGATTTACGAGCAGTACTTC. It is translated as CASSQVRGIYEQYF.